A single sample gave rise to the 19 T cell receptor beta chains below, sequenced in a study of shared clonotypes between healthy human individuals. TCRdb's copy holds only in-frame clones and misses some; the assay was immunoSEQ multiplex PCR. The sample records roughly 2.6 million clones, just over 90% being singletons. The sample taken for sequencing was naive CD4+ T cells sorted from blood. Subset given: CD45RA+ positively selected. These receptors all come from a man between 18 and 35 years old in good health.

This chain joins TRBV6-5 and TRBJ1-3, with D perhaps TRBD1 (5 bases). Trimming took off 0 bases at V and 0 bases at J, with 9 bases between the two ends. This CDR3 contains 16 residues. CDR1 and CDR2 from the germline V gene are MNHEY and SVGAGI. In DNA form, the CDR3 reads TGTGCCAGCAGTTACTCGGGACTAGTCTCTGGAAACACCATATATTTT. Translating it yields CASSYSGLVSGNTIYF.

This rearrangement joins TRBV29-1 to TRBJ1-1; D perhaps matches TRBD1 (5 bases). Trimming cost V 8 bases and J 0 bases, with 10 bases left between them. The CDR3 covers 12 residues. Germline lookup yields CDR1 SQVTM and CDR2 ANQGSEA. The CDR3 region has the DNA TGCAGCTCTGGGACGGTGAACACTGAAGCTTTCTTT. As protein: CSSGTVNTEAFF.

With regard to this clone: Additional DNA sequences in this sample encode the identical CDR3. V usage is TRBV7-2 and J usage is TRBJ2-1; TRBD1 aligns across 11 bases. The length of the CDR3 is 15 residues. The V and J ends lost 5 bases and 2 bases, in that order; junction bases with no gene match: 2. Germline CDR1 reads SGHTA; CDR2 reads FQGNSA. CDR3 sequence reads: CASSPDRGPYNEQFF. The CDR3 DNA reads TGTGCCAGCAGCCCGGACAGGGGGCCCTACAATGAGCAGTTCTTC.

This sequence joins TRBV6-5 and TRBJ2-7; D unresolved. The germline gives CDR1 MNHEY, CDR2 SVGAGI. This CDR3 comprises 14 residues. Trimming pared 5 bases from V and 0 bases from J, leaving 11 bases between. The CDR3 loop reads CASSPPDNSYEQYF. The CDR3, as DNA: TGTGCCAGCAGTCCACCGGATAACTCCTACGAGCAGTACTTC.

V gene TRBV2 combines with J gene TRBJ1-4, with 12 bases lining up with TRBD1. The ends lost 4 bases at V and 14 bases at J; junction bases unmatched: 8. Per germline, CDR1 SNHLY and CDR2 FYNNEI. The length of the CDR3 is 14 residues. CDR3 in amino acids: CASSGGTGGNSLFF. As DNA, the CDR3 is TGTGCCAGCAGTGGCGGGACAGGGGGCAATTCGCTGTTTTTT.

This clone was seen once. The chain combines TRBV29-1 with TRBJ2-1; TRBD2 matches 14 bases. V was clipped by 7 bases and J by 8 bases; unmatched bases: 7. CDR1 is SQVTM, CDR2 ANQGSEA, per germline. This CDR3 spans 14 amino acids. The CDR3 is CSATSGRAVDEQFF. CDR3 DNA sequence: TGCAGCGCGACTAGCGGGAGGGCCGTGGATGAGCAGTTCTTC.

This clone was detected only a few times. The genes are TRBV4-3 and TRBJ1-5; TRBD1 is a possible D gene (6 bases). V shed 4 bases and J shed 1 base, with 8 bases lying between them. The germline V gene encodes CDR1 LGHNA and CDR2 YSLEER. This CDR3 region has 14 residues. The CDR3 spells CASSRDRSNQPQHF. CDR3 DNA sequence: TGCGCCAGCAGCCGAGACAGGAGCAATCAGCCCCAGCATTTT.

Here the CDR3 DNA reads TGCGCCAGCAGCGCGGACAGGGGGGGTCAGCCCCAGCATTTT. Residues: CASSADRGGQPQHF. The chain employs TRBV5-1 and TRBJ1-5; TRBD1 matches 10 bases. The ends lost 4 bases at V and 6 bases at J; junction bases unmatched: 4. The V gene's germline CDR1 is SGHRS and CDR2 YFSETQ. This CDR3 spans 14 amino acids.

The chain couples TRBV5-1 to TRBJ2-7; 7 bases line up with TRBD2. CDR1 is SGHRS and CDR2 is YFSETQ in the germline V gene. V shed 6 bases, J shed 2 bases, and the junction held 11 bases outside the gene matches. The CDR3 is 15 residues long. For the CDR3, the DNA is TGCGCCAGCACCCAGCGGGGAGTAGGGACCTACGAGCAGTACTTC. Encoded protein: CASTQRGVGTYEQYF. Full variable domain (outside the CDR3, taken from reference TRBV5-1 and TRBJ2-7): KAGVTQTPRYLIKTRGQQVTLSCSPISGHRSVSWYQQTPGQGLQFLFEYFSETQRNKGNFPGRFSGRQFSNSRSEMNVSTLELGDSALYLCASTQRGVGTYEQYFGPGTRLTVT.

As regards this clone: The same CDR3 arises from other DNA sequences in this sample as well. The chain carries TRBV5-1 and TRBJ2-7; D is undetermined. The V end lost 0 bases, the J end lost 6 bases, and 7 bases lay between the germline ends. Germline V gene lookup returns CDR1 SGHRS and CDR2 YFSETQ. The CDR3 sequence is 12 residues long. CDR3 coding DNA: TGCGCCAGCAGCTTGGAAGGGCCCGAGCAGTACTTC. This codes for CASSLEGPEQYF.

This chain joins TRBV27 and TRBJ1-3; TRBD1 is a possible D gene (5 bases). V dropped 4 bases and J dropped 0 bases, with 10 bases sitting between them. The CDR3 totals 15 residues. The germline gives CDR1 MNHEY, CDR2 SMNVEV (reference sequence). CDR3 protein: CASSWRGLSGNTIYF. As DNA, the CDR3 is TGTGCCAGCAGTTGGCGGGGCCTCTCTGGAAACACCATATATTTT.

This clone occurred once. CDR3 DNA: TGTGCCAGCAGCGTAGCTCAGGGCGGCGGTTGGAGCTCCTACAATGAGCAGTTCTTC. This codes for CASSVAQGGGWSSYNEQFF. The V call is TRBV9, the J call TRBJ2-1; D may be TRBD1 (5 bases). V was pared by 0 bases and J by 0 bases, with 19 bases between. This CDR3 is 19 amino acids long. Germline V gives CDR1 SGDLS, CDR2 YYNGEE.

To note about this clone: The sample carries other DNA sequences with the same CDR3. The chain joins TRBV7-9 to TRBJ1-4; perhaps TRBD1 as D (5 bases). Germline CDR1 SEHNR, CDR2 FQNEAQ (reference sequence). Between the trimmed V and J ends, which lost 0 bases and 5 bases, there was a span of 10 bases. This CDR3 spans 15 amino acids. The CDR3 sequence is CASSLAGTVNEKLFF. The CDR3 DNA sequence: TGTGCCAGCAGCTTAGCCGGGACGGTGAATGAAAAACTGTTTTTT.

The gene calls are TRBV14 and TRBJ2-3; perhaps D is TRBD1 or TRBD2 (6 bases each). The CDR3 contains 15 residues. The germline V and J ends were trimmed by 2 bases and 6 bases, with 15 bases remaining between them. Germline V gives CDR1 SGHDN, CDR2 FVKESK. DNA for the CDR3: TGTGCCAGCAGCCAACTAGCGCGTCAGGGGGATACGCAGTATTTT. Its protein product is CASSQLARQGDTQYF.

The chain couples TRBV19 to TRBJ2-7, with TRBD1 matching over 10 bases. The CDR3 length is 17 residues. J was trimmed by 0 bases and V by 3 bases; bases with no gene match: 8. The germline V gene encodes CDR1 LNHDA and CDR2 SQIVND (reference sequence). CDR3 nucleotide sequence: TGTGCCAGTAGTATCCCCGGGACAGGGGTCCCCTCCTACGAGCAGTACTTC. It encodes CASSIPGTGVPSYEQYF.

The chain links TRBV7-8 to TRBJ2-5, with D unresolved. Trimming pared 5 bases from V and 7 bases from J, leaving 11 bases between. Germline V lookup: CDR1 SGHVS, CDR2 FQNEAQ. This CDR3 comprises 12 residues. DNA for the CDR3: TGTGCCAGCAGCCCTAGAGACGGGACCCAGTACTTC. Encoded protein: CASSPRDGTQYF.

To note about this clone: Other DNA variants within this sample encode the same CDR3. The CDR3, as DNA: TGTGCCAGCAGCGTAGTTCCCGGCGCCAAGGAGACCCAGTACTTC. Its translation is CASSVVPGAKETQYF. The V and J genes are TRBV9 and TRBJ2-5; no firm D call. V was shortened by 0 bases and J by 5 bases, with 14 bases between the two germline ends. CDR1 and CDR2 from the germline V gene are SGDLS and YYNGEE. CDR3 length: 15 residues.

This clone was seen more than once but under ten times. The chain has TRBV11-2 and TRBJ2-5, with 7 bases identical to TRBD2. CDR1 is SGHAT and CDR2 is FQNNGV in the germline V gene. J gave up 2 bases and V 4 bases, and 1 base lay outside the gene matches. The CDR3 runs to 13 residues. CDR3: CASSWGLQETQYF. Here the CDR3 DNA reads TGTGCCAGCAGCTGGGGACTACAAGAGACCCAGTACTTC.

The chain links TRBV18 to TRBJ1-1, with D perhaps TRBD1 (5 bases). This CDR3 is 16 amino acids long. Germline V CDR1 and CDR2: KGHSH, LQKENI. The V gene lost 2 bases and the J gene lost 5 bases, with 18 bases spanning the gap. The CDR3 DNA follows: TGTGCCAGCTCACCAAATGGAGGCAGGGCAAGGACTGAAGCTTTCTTT. Protein: CASSPNGGRARTEAFF.